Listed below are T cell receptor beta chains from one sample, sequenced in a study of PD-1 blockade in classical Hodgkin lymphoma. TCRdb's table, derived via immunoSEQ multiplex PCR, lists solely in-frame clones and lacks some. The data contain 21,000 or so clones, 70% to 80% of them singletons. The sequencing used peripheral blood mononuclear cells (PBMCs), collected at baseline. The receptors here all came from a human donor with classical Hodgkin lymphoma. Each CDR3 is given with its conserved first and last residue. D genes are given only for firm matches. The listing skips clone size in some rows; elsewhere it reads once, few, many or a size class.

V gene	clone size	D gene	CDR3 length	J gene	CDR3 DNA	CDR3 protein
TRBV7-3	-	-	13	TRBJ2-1	TGTGCCAGCAGTGTTAGGTGGGGGCATGAGCAGTTCTTC	CASSVRWGHEQFF
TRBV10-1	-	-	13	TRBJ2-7	TGCGCCAGCAGTGCCGGGGGCGTCGACGAGCAGTACTTC	CASSAGGVDEQYF
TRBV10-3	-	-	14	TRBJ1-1	TGTGCCATCAGTGCAGGTCCTCTTACCACTGAAGCTTTCTTT	CAISAGPLTTEAFF
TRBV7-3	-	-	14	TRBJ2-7	TGTGCCAGCAGCTTAACGGGGGGCGCATCCGAGCAGTACTTC	CASSLTGGASEQYF
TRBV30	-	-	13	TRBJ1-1	TGTGCCTGGAGTTCCAGGATGAACACTGAAGCTTTCTTT	CAWSSRMNTEAFF
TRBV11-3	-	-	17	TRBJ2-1	TGTGCCAGCAGCTTAGATCGGGGCAGGAGCTCCTACAATGAGCAGTTCTTC	CASSLDRGRSSYNEQFF
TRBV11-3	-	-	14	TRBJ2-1	TGTGCCAGCAGCTTAGTGGGCCCGGGAGCTGAGCAGTTCTTC	CASSLVGPGAEQFF
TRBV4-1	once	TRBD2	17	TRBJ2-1	TGCGCCAGCAGCCAAGCTTGGGCTAGCGGATCCTACAATGAGCAGTTCTTC	CASSQAWASGSYNEQFF
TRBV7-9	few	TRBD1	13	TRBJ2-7	TGTGCCAGCAGCGTGGGGACAGGGAGGGTGCAGTACTTC	CASSVGTGRVQYF
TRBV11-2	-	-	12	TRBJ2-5	TGTGCCAGCAGCGTCTGGGGAGAGACCCAGTACTTC	CASSVWGETQYF
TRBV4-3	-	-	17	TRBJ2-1	TGCGCCAGCAGCCAAGAGACGGCGGGCGGTCGGGGCAATGAGCAGTTCTTC	CASSQETAGGRGNEQFF
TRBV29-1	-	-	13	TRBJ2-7	TGCAGCGTTGAATGGGGGGTCTCCTACGAGCAGTACTTC	CSVEWGVSYEQYF
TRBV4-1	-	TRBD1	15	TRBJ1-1	TGCGCCAGCAGCCGCTCCGGACAGGGGGACGCTGAAGCTTTCTTT	CASSRSGQGDAEAFF
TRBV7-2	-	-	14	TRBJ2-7	TGTGCCAGCAGCCGTCCCGAGCTTCCTAGGGAGCAGTACTTC	CASSRPELPREQYF
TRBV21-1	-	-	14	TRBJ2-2	TGTGCCAGACGACAGGGCAGGAACACCGGGGAGCTGTTTTTT	CARRQGRNTGELFF
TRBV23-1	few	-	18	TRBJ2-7	TGCGCCAGCAGTCAATCCTCCCTTATGGGGGGTCCGGTCTACGAGCAGTACTTC	CASSQSSLMGGPVYEQYF
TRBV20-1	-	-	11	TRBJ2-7	TGCAGTGCCGAACATTCCTACGAGCAGTACTTC	CSAEHSYEQYF
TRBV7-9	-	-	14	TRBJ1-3	TGTGCCAGCAACACGGGGGGGTCTGGAAACACCATATATTTT	CASNTGGSGNTIYF
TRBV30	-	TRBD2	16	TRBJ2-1	TGTGCCTGGCACAAGGGACTAGCGGGGGGATACAATGAGCAGTTCTTC	CAWHKGLAGGYNEQFF
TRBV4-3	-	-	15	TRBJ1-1	TGCGCCAGCAGCCAAGATTGGGCGACCAGGGAGAGAGCTTTCTTT	CASSQDWATRERAFF
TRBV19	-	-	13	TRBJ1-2	TGTGCCAGTAGTCTTAGGGGCGACTATGGCTACACCTTC	CASSLRGDYGYTF
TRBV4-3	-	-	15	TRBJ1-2	TGCGCCAGCAGCCAAGGGACAGATTTAGGCTATGGCTACACCTTC	CASSQGTDLGYGYTF
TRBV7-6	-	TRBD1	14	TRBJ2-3	TGTGCAGTTTCGAGGACAGGGGGGTCAGATACGCAGTATTTT	CAVSRTGGSDTQYF
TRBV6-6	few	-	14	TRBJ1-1	TGTGCCAGCAGTTACATAGGGGAAGGCACTGAAGCTTTCTTT	CASSYIGEGTEAFF
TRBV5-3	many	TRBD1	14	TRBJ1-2	TGTGCCAGCAGCTTGGTAACAGGGGTTCATGGCTACACCTTC	CASSLVTGVHGYTF
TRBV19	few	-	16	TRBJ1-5	TGTGCCAGTAGTATCCTCCAGGGGAGCAGCAATCAGCCCCAGCATTTT	CASSILQGSSNQPQHF
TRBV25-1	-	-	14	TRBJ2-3	TGTGCCAGCAGTGACGGGACTAGCACAGATACGCAGTATTTT	CASSDGTSTDTQYF
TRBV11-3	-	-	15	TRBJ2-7	TGTGCCAGCAGCCCCGGGGCCTCTCAAACCTACGAGCAGTACTTC	CASSPGASQTYEQYF
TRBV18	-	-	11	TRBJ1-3	TGTGCCAGCTCACCATCAAACACCATATATTTT	CASSPSNTIYF
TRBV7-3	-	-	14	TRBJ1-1	TGTGCCAGCAGCTCGATGGGACAGAACACTGAAGCTTTCTTT	CASSSMGQNTEAFF
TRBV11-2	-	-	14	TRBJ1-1	TGTGCCAGCAGCCTCCAAACAGGGAACACTGAAGCTTTCTTT	CASSLQTGNTEAFF
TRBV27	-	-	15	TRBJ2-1	TGTGCCAGCAGTTTTTTGCGTAAAGCCTACAATGAGCAGTTCTTC	CASSFLRKAYNEQFF
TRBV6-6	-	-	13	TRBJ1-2	TGTGCCAGCAGTTACTCGCCCGCCTATGGCTACACCTTC	CASSYSPAYGYTF
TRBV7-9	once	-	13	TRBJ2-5	TGTGCCAGCAGCCCCCCCCGCCAAGAGACCCAGTACTTC	CASSPPRQETQYF
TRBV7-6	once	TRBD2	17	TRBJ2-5	TGTGCCAGCAGCTTAATACGGGAGGGCCCGATCCAAGAGACCCAGTACTTC	CASSLIREGPIQETQYF
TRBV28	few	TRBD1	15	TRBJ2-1	TGTGCCAGCAGTAAGACAGGGGGGGCCTACAATGAGCAGTTCTTC	CASSKTGGAYNEQFF
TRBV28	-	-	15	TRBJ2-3	TGTGCCAGCAGTTTAGGTCAGGAGATCACAGATACGCAGTATTTT	CASSLGQEITDTQYF
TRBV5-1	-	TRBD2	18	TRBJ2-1	TGCGCCAGCAGCCCGAATCCAACTAGCGGGGGATGGGACAATGAGCAGTTCTTC	CASSPNPTSGGWDNEQFF
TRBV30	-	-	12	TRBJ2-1	TGTGTTGGGAGGCCTAACCACAATGAGCAGTTCTTC	CVGRPNHNEQFF
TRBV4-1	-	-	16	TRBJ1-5	TGCGCCAGCAGCCAAGATGGGGGTATAGGCAATCAGCCCCAGCATTTT	CASSQDGGIGNQPQHF
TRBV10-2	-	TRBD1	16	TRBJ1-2	TGCGCCAGCACCCGGAGCCCGACAGGGAAGGGCTATGGCTACACCTTC	CASTRSPTGKGYGYTF
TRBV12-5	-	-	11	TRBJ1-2	TGTGCTAGTGGTAGGGACCAGAACAACACCTTC	CASGRDQNNTF
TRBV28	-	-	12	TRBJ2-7	TGTGCCAGCAGTTTCGGTGGAGTCGAGCAGTACTTC	CASSFGGVEQYF
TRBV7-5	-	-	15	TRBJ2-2	TGTGCCAGAAGCCCGGGACAGGGGGCGGGCGGGGAGCTGTTTTTT	CARSPGQGAGGELFF
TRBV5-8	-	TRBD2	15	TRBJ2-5	TGTGCCAGCAGCTTGGGGGGACTAGCGGTAGAGACCCAGTACTTC	CASSLGGLAVETQYF
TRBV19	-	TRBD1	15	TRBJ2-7	TGTGCCAGTAGTGTAGGACAGGGACTGTTATACGAGCAGTACTTC	CASSVGQGLLYEQYF
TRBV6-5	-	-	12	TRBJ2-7	TGTGCCAGCAGTTCAGGGTATTCCGAGCAGTACTTC	CASSSGYSEQYF
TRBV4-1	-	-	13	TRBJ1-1	TGCGCCAGCAGCCAACCCAGGGTGACTGAAGCTTTCTTT	CASSQPRVTEAFF